Shown below are 4 T cell receptor beta chains from a single sample sequenced in a study of blood T cell repertoires in COVID-19. Libraries were prepared by immunoSEQ multiplex PCR; TCRdb keeps only in-frame clonotypes and omits some of them. This table has 56,000 or so clones, under 90% appearing once. The sequenced sample was peripheral blood. Receptors originate from a woman aged 80 or over with acute or convalescent COVID-19.

In this sample, this clone turned up once. This sequence joins TRBV5-1 and TRBJ2-7; TRBD1 matches 9 bases. CDR1 and CDR2 from the germline V gene are SGHRS and YFSETQ. CDR3 length: 15 amino acids. V dropped 5 bases and J dropped 3; count of bases not matched to a gene: 9. CDR3 in DNA: TGCGCCAGCAGTGAAACGGGACAGGGACACTACGAGCAGTACTTC. The encoded protein is CASSETGQGHYEQYF.

The V call is TRBV6-5, the J call TRBJ1-5; 8 bases fit TRBD1. The CDR3 is 15 amino acids. Germline lookup yields CDR1 MNHEY and CDR2 SVGAGI. V shed 10 bases, J shed 2 bases, and the junction held 10 bases outside the gene matches. CDR3 nucleotides: TGTGCCACATGGGCAGGGGGCGCGGGCAATCAGCCCCAGCATTTT. Amino acid sequence: CATWAGGAGNQPQHF.

This chain connects TRBV28 to TRBJ1-3, with 11 positions matching TRBD1. V gave up 4 bases and J gave up 1 base; unmatched junction bases: 6. Germline V gene lookup returns CDR1 MDHEN and CDR2 SYDVKM. This CDR3 has 17 residues. The CDR3 loop is CASSSLGQGASGNTIYF. In nucleotides, the CDR3 is TGTGCCAGCAGTTCTCTCGGACAGGGGGCATCTGGAAACACCATATATTTT. Using reference TRBV28 and TRBJ1-3 for the parts outside the CDR3, the full variable domain is DVKVTQSSRYLVKRTGEKVFLECVQDMDHENMFWYRQDPGLGLRLIYFSYDVKMKEKGDIPEGYSVSREKKERFSLILESASTNQTSMYLCASSSLGQGASGNTIYFGEGSWLTVV.

A single count supports this clone. The V and J genes are TRBV6-5 and TRBJ2-2; D is undetermined. The CDR3 contains 11 residues. Trimming left V 8 bases short and J 6 bases short, with 7 bases between. Germline values: CDR1 MNHEY, CDR2 SVGAGI. The CDR3 spells CASLSAGELFF. In DNA form, the CDR3 reads TGTGCCAGCCTTTCCGCCGGGGAGCTGTTTTTT.